This T cell receptor beta chain stems from a study of OX40 agonist ivuxolimab in advanced cancers. Findings and limits, study-wide: Expanded clones tended on average to be more numerous among CD8+ T cells than CD4+. With doses of 0.1-3.0 mg/kg, partial responders showed among the lowest clonal expansion. The investigators did not determine what antigen specificity the expanded peripheral T cells had.

This CDR3 comprises 17 residues. Germline-derived CDR1 and CDR2 are SGDLS and YYNGEE. The V end was cut by 0 bases, the J end by 2 bases, with 16 bases between. Remarks on this clone: What it recognizes is unknown.

This table comes from immunoSEQ multiplex PCR, and its TCRdb copy is limited to in-frame clones, with some not included. The table shows under 85,000 clones, with approximately 86% occurring only once. This clonotype originated in an adult with an advanced solid tumor such as melanoma, head and neck, liver or kidney cancer. J is TRBJ2-3 and V is TRBV9, with D possibly TRBD2 on 6 matching bases. The sample in question was CD4+ or CD8+ T cells sorted from blood, obtained in a trial of the OX40 agonist ivuxolimab. The CDR3 DNA reads as TGTGCCAGCAGCGTAGACTTGGGACTTCCCCCCACAGATACGCAGTATTTT. Protein: CASSVDLGLPPTDTQYF.